Each of the 13 T cell receptor beta chains below was sequenced from the same sample in a study of shared clonotypes between healthy human individuals. Clones were sequenced by immunoSEQ multiplex PCR, and TCRdb holds only the in-frame ones, with some missing. The sample gives 500,000 to 650,000 clones, roughly 72% of which show up once; 9.5% to 15% is in the top ten. The sample consisted of PBMCs. These receptors came from a middle-aged woman in good health. Some clones in this sample may be carry-over from other donors' samples.

This rearrangement joins TRBV2 to TRBJ2-5, with 7 nucleotides matching TRBD1. Trimming cost V 1 base and J 12 bases; bases outside gene matches: 5. The CDR3 runs to 12 residues. CDR1 is SNHLY, CDR2 FYNNEI, per germline. CDR3 in amino acids: CASSEEGTVEYF. CDR3 in DNA: TGTGCCAGCAGTGAAGAGGGGACAGTAGAGTACTTC.

The chain links TRBV7-9 to TRBJ1-1, with a possible D match to TRBD1 (6 bases). The ends were cut back, 3 bases at V and 7 bases at J, with 12 bases in the middle. Germline V lookup: CDR1 SEHNR, CDR2 FQNEAQ (reference sequence). The length of the CDR3 is 13 residues. The CDR3 region is CASSLLQGGEAFF. The CDR3 DNA is TGTGCCAGCAGCTTGCTACAGGGCGGTGAAGCTTTCTTT. The full variable domain, in which reference TRBV7-9 and TRBJ1-1 provide the parts outside the CDR3, is DTGVSQNPRHKITKRGQNVTFRCDPISEHNRLYWYRQTLGQGPEFLTYFQNEAQLEKSRLLSDRFSAERPKGSFSTLEIQRTEQGDSAMYLCASSLLQGGEAFFGQGTRLTVV.

The J gene is TRBJ2-3, the V gene TRBV29-1, with D possibly TRBD1 on 6 matching bases. This CDR3 is 13 amino acids long. Trimming cost V 4 bases and J 3 bases, with 11 bases left between them. The germline gives CDR1 SQVTM, CDR2 ANQGSEA. As DNA, the CDR3 is TGCAGCGTTGCACGAGGGGGAACAGATACGCAGTATTTT. Translation gives CSVARGGTDTQYF.

V and J are TRBV6-6 and TRBJ2-5, with D perhaps matching TRBD1 (6 bases). Germline V gene data show CDR1 as MNHNY and CDR2 as SVGAGI (reference sequence). Trimming removed 2 bases at V and 5 bases at J, with 15 bases between. The CDR3 has 15 amino acids. The CDR3: CASSYTDRLQETQYF. As DNA, the CDR3 is TGTGCCAGCAGTTACACAGACAGGCTGCAGGAGACCCAGTACTTC.

The chain combines TRBV10-1 with TRBJ2-3; 10 positions match TRBD2. The J segment lost 9 bases and the V segment lost 5 bases, leaving 17 bases of the junction unmatched. This CDR3 is 17 amino acids long. The germline V gene encodes CDR1 WNHNN and CDR2 SYGVQD (reference sequence). The CDR3 sequence is CASSRDPRSGRKETQYF. DNA of the CDR3: TGCGCCAGCAGTCGCGACCCACGTAGCGGGAGGAAGGAAACGCAGTATTTT.

CDR3 sequence (DNA): TGTGCCAGCTCGGTCAGCGGGAGCTCCTACAATGAGCAGTTCTTC. Amino acids: CASSVSGSSYNEQFF. The genes are TRBV28 and TRBJ2-1; 8 bases agree with TRBD2. The CDR3 loop spans 15 amino acids. J lost 0 bases, V lost 8 bases, and 6 bases had no gene match. Germline CDR1 MDHEN, CDR2 SYDVKM. The entire variable domain, with the rest obtained from reference TRBV28 and TRBJ2-1, is as follows: DVKVTQSSRYLVKRTGEKVFLECVQDMDHENMFWYRQDPGLGLRLIYFSYDVKMKEKGDIPEGYSVSREKKERFSLILESASTNQTSMYLCASSVSGSSYNEQFFGPGTRLTVL.

This chain connects TRBV23-1 to TRBJ1-5; D ambiguous. TRBV23-1 is noted as an ORF with a role that remains uncertain. V lost 7 bases and J 6 bases, leaving 4 bases between the germline ends. The CDR3 sequence is 10 residues long. CDR3 nucleotides: TGCGCCAGCACTCGTCAGCCCCAGCATTTT. It codes for CASTRQPQHF.

V gene TRBV7-2 combines with J gene TRBJ2-5; D is possibly TRBD2 (5 bases). This CDR3 contains 15 residues. Germline CDR1 and CDR2: SGHTA and FQGNSA. Trimming removed 3 bases at V and 4 bases at J, with 15 bases between. CDR3 amino acids: CASSFGPTGGETQYF. CDR3 bases: TGTGCCAGCAGCTTTGGACCGACCGGAGGAGAGACCCAGTACTTC.

The V and J genes are TRBV5-6 and TRBJ2-5; 13 bases align to TRBD2. With V trimmed by 3 bases and J by 5 bases, 7 bases remained unmatched. The CDR3 runs to 16 residues. Germline-derived CDR1 and CDR2 are SGHDT and YYEEEE. The CDR3 spells CASSWTSGRTGETQYF. CDR3 nucleotide sequence: TGTGCCAGCAGCTGGACTAGCGGGAGAACAGGGGAGACCCAGTACTTC.

The rearrangement links TRBV6-1 to TRBJ2-5; 10 nucleotides match TRBD1. Germline loops: CDR1 MNHNS, CDR2 SASEGT. The CDR3 consists of 18 residues. Germline trimming cut 4 bases from V and 5 bases from J; bases unmatched to any gene: 16. The CDR3 spells CASSAFPPTGGKEETQYF. The DNA of the CDR3 is TGTGCCAGCAGTGCCTTCCCTCCGACAGGGGGCAAGGAGGAGACCCAGTACTTC.

The V call is TRBV28, the J call TRBJ1-1, with TRBD1 identical over 10 bases. This CDR3 is built from 13 residues. With 5 bases clipped from V and 11 bases from J, the junction kept 8 bases outside the gene matches. Germline V CDR1 and CDR2: MDHEN, SYDVKM. The CDR3 spells CASSAGQGVLAFF. As DNA, the CDR3 is TGTGCCAGCAGTGCTGGACAGGGGGTGTTGGCTTTCTTT.

The chain has TRBV14 and TRBJ1-1; D possibly corresponds to TRBD1 (5 bases). The V end was cut by 1 base, the J end by 3 bases, with 18 bases between. CDR3 length: 17 residues. The germline V gene encodes CDR1 SGHDN and CDR2 FVKESK. CDR3 DNA: TGTGCCAGCAGCCAAGCGTTACGAGGGGAAGGGTACACTGAAGCTTTCTTT. It encodes CASSQALRGEGYTEAFF.

Note on this clone: Different DNA sequences within this sample yield the same CDR3. The V and J genes are TRBV5-1 and TRBJ2-3, with 9 nucleotides matching TRBD2. The ends lost 2 bases at V and 3 bases at J; junction bases unmatched: 1. Germline CDR1 SGHRS, CDR2 YFSETQ. CDR3 size: 14 residues. The CDR3 region has the DNA TGCGCCAGCAGCTTTAGCGGGGGAACAGATACGCAGTATTTT. This encodes CASSFSGGTDTQYF.